This T cell receptor (beta chain) appears in the sequencing data of a study of Graves' ophthalmopathy and Graves' hyperthyroidism. In its sample, this clonotype was seen once. Its specificity is unknown. General study points: A classifier, a 13-signature model, separated ophthalmopathy from stable hyperthyroidism with more than 85% sensitivity and over 70% specificity.

Trimming left V 3 bases short and J 6 bases short, with 17 bases between. The CDR3 loop spans 15 amino acids. Per the germline V gene, CDR1 is DFQATT and CDR2 is SNEGSKA (reference sequence). Amplification targeted the TCR beta CDR3 regions, with RNA transcripts as the source material. HTBI primers served in a first-round RT-PCR, which a second-round multiplex PCR followed. TCRdb itself ran the multiplex PCR reads through MiXCR, one entry per CDR3 protein. The sample lists 350,000 or so distinct CDR3 sequences, roughly 15% occurring once. What was sequenced was peripheral blood. The clonotype comes from an adult man with Graves' ophthalmopathy. This chain connects TRBV20-1 to TRBJ2-2; a possible D gene is TRBD2 (6 bases). CDR3 DNA sequence: TGCAGTGCTAGGGGCGGGGCCCTCGGCCCCGGGGAGCTGTTTTTT. Encoded protein: CSARGGALGPGELFF.